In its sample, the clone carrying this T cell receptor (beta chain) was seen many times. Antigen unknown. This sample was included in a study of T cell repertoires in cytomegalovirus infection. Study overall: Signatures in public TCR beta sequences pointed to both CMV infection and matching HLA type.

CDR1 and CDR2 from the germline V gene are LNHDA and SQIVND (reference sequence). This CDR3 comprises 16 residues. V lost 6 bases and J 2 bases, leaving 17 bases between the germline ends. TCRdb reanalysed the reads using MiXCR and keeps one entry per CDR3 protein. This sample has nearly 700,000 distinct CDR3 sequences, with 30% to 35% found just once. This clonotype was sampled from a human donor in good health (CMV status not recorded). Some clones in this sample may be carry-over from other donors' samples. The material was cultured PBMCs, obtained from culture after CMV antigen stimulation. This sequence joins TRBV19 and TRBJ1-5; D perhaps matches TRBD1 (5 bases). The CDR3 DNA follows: TGTGCCAGTAGGTCGTCACAGGATGGGCGCAATCAGCCCCAGCATTTT. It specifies CASRSSQDGRNQPQHF.